Below, one T cell receptor (beta chain) is given with its context. This entry is derived from a study of blood T cell repertoires in COVID-19. V lost 3 bases and J lost 0, with 8 bases in between. Germline V gene lookup returns CDR1 KGHDR and CDR2 SFDVKD. The CDR3 has 15 amino acids. Libraries were prepared by immunoSEQ multiplex PCR; TCRdb keeps only in-frame clonotypes and omits some of them. Among approximately 150,000 clones listed, 82% were seen once. Sample: PBMCs or T cells enriched from blood (not recorded which). The receptor comes from a man aged 55-75 years who had recovered from COVID-19. The chain recombines TRBV24-1 with TRBJ2-1; TRBD2 might be the D (6 bases). The DNA for the CDR3 is TGTGCCACCAGTGATGCGGGAAGCTCCTACAATGAGCAGTTCTTC. Protein: CATSDAGSSYNEQFF.